This TCR beta chain was identified during a study of T cells expressing NK-cell markers. TCRdb re-called the 5' RACE reads and gives one entry per CDR3 protein, without DNA. The sample's table shows roughly 150,000 distinct CDR3 sequences. Germline CDR1 is SGHDN and CDR2 is FVKESK. This CDR3 has 16 amino acids. This chain joins TRBV14 and TRBJ2-1; TCRdb picks TRBD1, but there is no DNA to check that call. The source is a man aged 18-69 years in good health. The source material was blood T cells: a sorted CD56 or NKG2C T cell subset, CD4+ or CD8+ T cells, or bulk PBMC T cells (not recorded which). CDR3: CASSHTGQGGYNEQFF.